The 14 T cell receptor beta chains presented below share a single source sample, sequenced in a study of T cells of healthy individuals. Each CDR3 protein is one row after TCRdb ran MiXCR on the 5' RACE reads. The table includes around 90,000 distinct CDR3 sequences, roughly 5% detected once. These receptor sequences come from a female donor in good health.

This clonotype was seen a handful of times. The rearrangement joins TRBV12-3 or TRBV12-4 to TRBJ2-5, with TRBD1 matching over 11 bases. The V and J ends lost 5 bases and 5 bases, in that order; junction bases with no gene match: 4. This CDR3 is built from 14 residues. The CDR3 DNA reads as TGTGCCAGCAGTCTGGACAGGGGGCATGAGACCCAGTACTTC. This gives the protein CASSLDRGHETQYF.

The V call is TRBV4-1, the J call TRBJ2-1, with 9 bases fitting TRBD1. The V gene's germline CDR1 is MGHRA and CDR2 YSYEKL. There are 17 residues in the CDR3. V shed 2 bases and J 4 bases; nucleotides not matched to a gene: 9. The CDR3 sequence is CASSQPLDRGRYNEQFF. CDR3 nucleotides: TGCGCCAGCAGCCAACCCCTTGACAGGGGGAGATACAATGAGCAGTTCTTC.

This clonotype was seen repeatedly, ten times or more. The chain couples TRBV5-1 to TRBJ2-1; the D call may be TRBD1 or TRBD2 (5 bases each). The CDR3 is 15 amino acids. Germline V gene data show CDR1 as SGHRS and CDR2 as YFSETQ. V was trimmed by 4 bases and J by 0 bases, leaving 11 bases between them. The CDR3 protein is CASSPGPISYNEQFF. The CDR3 DNA follows: TGCGCCAGCAGCCCGGGACCAATCTCCTACAATGAGCAGTTCTTC.

This clonotype was recorded many times. The chain is built from TRBV6-5 and TRBJ1-2; no clear D gene. Germline-derived CDR1 and CDR2 are MNHEY and SVGAGI. The CDR3 loop spans 12 amino acids. Trimming pared 6 bases from V and 4 bases from J, leaving 9 bases between. CDR3 amino acids: CASRRVGYGYTF. DNA of the CDR3: TGTGCCAGCAGGCGGGTAGGCTATGGCTACACCTTC.

The chain carries TRBV10-3 and TRBJ2-4; TRBD1 matches at 7 bases. Trimming took 2 bases from V and 11 from J; bases not matched to a gene: 3. Germline CDR1 and CDR2: ENHRY and SYGVKD. The CDR3 length is 12 residues. CDR3 in DNA: TGTGCCATCAGTGAGGCTCAGGGGGTTCAGTACTTC. Amino acids: CAISEAQGVQYF.

Turning to this clonotype: This sequence may be a read error, since a much larger clone differs from it by one base. The chain has TRBV20-1 and TRBJ1-4; D remains unclear. CDR1 is DFQATT and CDR2 is SNEGSKA in the germline V gene (reference sequence). This CDR3 is 10 amino acids long. Between the trimmed V and J ends, which lost 7 bases and 6 bases, there was a span of 6 bases. CDR3 nucleotides: TGCAGTGGGAGGGATGAAAAACTGTTTTTT. This codes for CSGRDEKLFF.

In this sample, this clonotype turned up many times. The chain links TRBV7-2 to TRBJ2-7; 10 bases are shared with TRBD1. CDR1 is SGHTA and CDR2 is FQGNSA in the germline V gene. Trimming removed 1 base from V and 2 bases from J; junction bases left unmatched: 8. The CDR3 covers 17 residues. The CDR3 spells CASSLDSGTGVAYEQYF. CDR3 coding DNA: TGTGCCAGCAGCTTAGATTCTGGGACAGGGGTAGCCTACGAGCAGTACTTC.

A few counts support this clonotype. The chain links TRBV6-1 to TRBJ1-5; tentative D call: TRBD1 (5 bases). The CDR3 loop spans 16 amino acids. V was trimmed by 2 bases and J by 0 bases, leaving 11 bases between them. The germline V gene encodes CDR1 MNHNS and CDR2 SASEGT. CDR3 sequence reads: CASSESQDYSNQPQHF. The CDR3 nucleotides are TGTGCCAGCAGTGAATCACAGGACTATAGCAATCAGCCCCAGCATTTT.

In its sample, this clonotype was seen many times. The chain is built from TRBV29-1 and TRBJ2-2; 11 bases map to TRBD2. V gave up 4 bases and J gave up 2 bases; unmatched junction bases: 3. CDR1 SQVTM and CDR2 ANQGSEA come from the germline V gene. The CDR3 sequence is 15 residues long. Here the CDR3 DNA reads TGCAGCGTTGGACTAGCGGGAATAAACACCGGGGAGCTGTTTTTT. Protein: CSVGLAGINTGELFF.

This clonotype was counted at least ten times. The chain uses TRBV29-1 and TRBJ2-1; tentatively, D is TRBD1 (6 bases). This CDR3 has 15 amino acids. Germline V gives CDR1 SQVTM, CDR2 ANQGSEA. Trimming pared 7 bases from V and 4 bases from J, leaving 20 bases between. The CDR3 bases are TGCAGCGCCCCCCAGGGGAGCACAGCTTACAATGAGCAGTTCTTC. Amino acid sequence: CSAPQGSTAYNEQFF.

The chain recombines TRBV28 with TRBJ2-7, with no clear D. Trimming cost V 3 bases and J 0 bases, with 6 bases left between them. The CDR3 runs to 13 residues. The germline CDR1 and CDR2 sequences are MDHEN and SYDVKM. DNA of the CDR3: TGTGCCAGCAGTTTCACAGCCTCCTACGAGCAGTACTTC. Protein sequence: CASSFTASYEQYF.

The chain uses TRBV29-1 and TRBJ2-4; D is undetermined. V was cut by 0 bases and J by 0 bases, with 3 bases left in between. The CDR3 totals 13 residues. Germline V gene data show CDR1 as SQVTM and CDR2 as ANQGSEA. The CDR3 is CSVEEGAKNIQYF. CDR3 nucleotide sequence: TGCAGCGTTGAAGAGGGAGCCAAAAACATTCAGTACTTC.

This clonotype was detected only a few times. The V call is TRBV4-1, the J call TRBJ2-7; 8 nucleotides line up with TRBD1. Germline trimming cut 3 bases from V and 0 bases from J; bases unmatched to any gene: 10. CDR3 length equals 17 residues. Germline V lookup: CDR1 MGHRA, CDR2 YSYEKL. CDR3 coding DNA: TGCGCCAGCAGCCAGTTAGAGACAGGGGTGGGCTCCTACGAGCAGTACTTC. Translated, it gives CASSQLETGVGSYEQYF.

Concerning this clonotype: This may be a read error, as it is one base from a much larger clone. In DNA, the CDR3 is TGTGCCAGCAGTTTATCCCCATCTAGCTACGAGCAGTACTTC. Its protein is CASSLSPSSYEQYF. V and J are TRBV27 and TRBJ2-7; D not certain. Germline CDR1 and CDR2: MNHEY and SMNVEV (reference sequence). CDR3 length: 14 amino acids. With 0 bases removed from V and 3 bases from J, the gap between germline ends came to 9 bases.